Described below is a single T cell receptor (beta chain) sequence and its context. TCRdb's copy holds only in-frame clones and misses some; the assay was immunoSEQ multiplex PCR. The data show approximately 170,000 clones, over 85% seen once. This specimen belongs to a study of control samples from healthy donors and cancer patients. V trimming: 3 bases; J trimming: 6 bases; junction bases outside the gene matches: 7. The CDR3 is 14 amino acids. In germline, CDR1 is SGHDN, CDR2 FVKESK. The sequence was collected from a man aged 25 to 45 in good health. This sequence joins TRBV14 and TRBJ1-2; TRBD1 matches 7 bases. Sequencing input: blood. The CDR3 DNA sequence: TGTGCCAGCAGCCAGCTGACAGGGCCCAATGGCTACACCTTC. Amino acid sequence: CASSQLTGPNGYTF. Filled out from reference TRBV14 and TRBJ1-2, the complete variable domain reads EAGVTQFPSHSVIEKGQTVTLRCDPISGHDNLYWYRRVMGKEIKFLLHFVKESKQDESGMPNNRFLAERTGGTYSTLKVQPAELEDSGVYFCASSQLTGPNGYTFGSGTRLTVV.